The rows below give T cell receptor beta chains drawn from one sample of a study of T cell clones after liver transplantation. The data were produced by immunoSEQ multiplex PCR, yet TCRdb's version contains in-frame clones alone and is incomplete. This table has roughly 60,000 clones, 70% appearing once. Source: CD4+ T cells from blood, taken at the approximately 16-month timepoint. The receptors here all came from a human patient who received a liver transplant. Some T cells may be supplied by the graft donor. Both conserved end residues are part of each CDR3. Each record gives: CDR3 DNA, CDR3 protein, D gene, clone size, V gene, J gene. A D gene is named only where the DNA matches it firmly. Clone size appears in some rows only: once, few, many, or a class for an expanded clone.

TGTGCCAGCTCACCAGGGCAAGAGACCCAGTACTTC,CASSPGQETQYF,-,-,TRBV18,TRBJ2-5
TGTGCCAGCAGCTTTCCGGACGGCAGGCGCGACTATGGCTACACCTTC,CASSFPDGRRDYGYTF,-,once,TRBV7-2,TRBJ1-2
TGTGCCAGCAGCTTAATTGCCCAGGGTGAAAAACTGTTTTTT,CASSLIAQGEKLFF,-,few,TRBV7-2,TRBJ1-4
TGTGCCAGTACCCCACAGGGGGGGGACTACAATGAGCAGTTCTTC,CASTPQGGDYNEQFF,-,few,TRBV19,TRBJ2-1
TGTGCCGCACAAGGATCCGGCAATCAGCCCCAGCATTTT,CAAQGSGNQPQHF,-,-,TRBV10-3,TRBJ1-5
TGTGCCAGCAGTTTAAGGGCGGGGTCCTACGAGCAGTACTTC,CASSLRAGSYEQYF,-,-,TRBV27,TRBJ2-7
TGTGCCAGCAGCTTAGACTTCTCTGGGGCCAACGTCCTGACTTTC,CASSLDFSGANVLTF,-,-,TRBV7-2,TRBJ2-6
TGTGCCAGCAGTGAAAGGGGTTCTGGAAACACCATATATTTT,CASSERGSGNTIYF,-,-,TRBV2,TRBJ1-3
TGTGCCAGCAGCTTGGGGTCAGGGGGCGAAAAACTGTTTTTT,CASSLGSGGEKLFF,TRBD1,-,TRBV7-9,TRBJ1-4
TGTGCCAGCAGTTCGTCAGGGTTTGGCTACACCTTC,CASSSSGFGYTF,-,-,TRBV6-5,TRBJ1-2
TGTGCCAGCAGCTATAGAGCGGGAGATGAGAATGAGCAGTTCTTC,CASSYRAGDENEQFF,TRBD2,-,TRBV7-9,TRBJ2-1
TGTGCCAGCAGTCAAGGCGGGTTCTCCTACAATGAGCAGTTCTTC,CASSQGGFSYNEQFF,-,few,TRBV11-3,TRBJ2-1
TGTGCCAGCAGCTCCGGGACAGCGAACACTGAAGCTTTCTTT,CASSSGTANTEAFF,TRBD1,-,TRBV7-9,TRBJ1-1
TGCGCCAGCAGTGATGAAACAGGGGGTTTTCAGCCCCAGCATTTT,CASSDETGGFQPQHF,TRBD1,-,TRBV10-2,TRBJ1-5
TGTGCCAGCAGCTACCAAGAGACCCAGTACTTC,CASSYQETQYF,-,few,TRBV7-2,TRBJ2-5
TGTGCCAGCAGCTTGCAGTTCTCCGAGCAGTACTTC,CASSLQFSEQYF,-,-,TRBV5-6,TRBJ2-7
TGTGCCAGCAGCTCCCTCCCAGGGGGATTAGCTGGGGCCAACGTCCTGACTTTC,CASSSLPGGLAGANVLTF,TRBD1,-,TRBV7-2,TRBJ2-6
TGTGCCAGCAGCCGACTAGCCAACGGGGAGCTGTTTTTT,CASSRLANGELFF,TRBD2,-,TRBV7-2,TRBJ2-2
TGTGCCAGCAGTGAGGGGACAGGGGGCAACTATGGCTACACCTTC,CASSEGTGGNYGYTF,TRBD1,-,TRBV25-1,TRBJ1-2
TGTGCCAGCAGCTTAAACCAGGGTGGGAGCGCGAAACAAGAGACCCAGTACTTC,CASSLNQGGSAKQETQYF,-,few,TRBV11-3,TRBJ2-5
TGTGCCATCAGAGGGACAGGGCAGGGTGAAAAACTGTTTTTT,CAIRGTGQGEKLFF,TRBD1,-,TRBV10-3,TRBJ1-4
TGCAGCGTTGAAGGAGGGGGTGGCTACACCTTC,CSVEGGGGYTF,-,few,TRBV29-1,TRBJ1-2
TGTGCCAGTAGTATAATAGGGAGTGGGAACACTGAAGCTTTCTTT,CASSIIGSGNTEAFF,-,-,TRBV19,TRBJ1-1
TGTGCCAGCAGCCCACAGGCGACCTATAATTCACCCCTCCACTTT,CASSPQATYNSPLHF,-,once,TRBV7-2,TRBJ1-6
TGTGCCATCAGCCGACAGGATCGAACAGATACGCAGTATTTT,CAISRQDRTDTQYF,-,-,TRBV10-3,TRBJ2-3